This paragraph reports one TCR beta chain. This receptor's antigen is unknown. No much larger clone is present one base from it, and per-base qualities are unavailable. These data originate in a study of blood T cell repertoires in COVID-19 (dated by TCRdb to the early 2020s). Describing the broader study: Samples covering the acute and convalescent phases of COVID-19 were provided by collaborators in the United States, Italy and Spain. The material from the prospective study consisted of cDNA or gDNA derived from T cells, B-cell-depleted T cells, or PBMCs. Deeply sampled blood TCRbeta repertoires from subjects exposed to, actively infected with, or recovered from COVID-19 were included in the dataset. The repertoires were released in a freely available public database meant as a resource for research on the immune response to SARS-CoV-2. Samples came from the ongoing ImmuneRACE study (first 160 participants) plus 1,254 subjects from 6 global collaborators. A de-identified subject ID, COVID-19 status, age in years and sex were almost always included in the sample metadata. Where HLA class I and class II types were available, the types were taken from metadata supplied by the sample provider, not from assay-based typing.

The collaborating institutions used their own protocols to collect whole blood in K2EDTA tubes. Collaborator samples were shipped for TCRbeta analysis as frozen whole blood, isolated PBMCs, or DNA extracted from either sample type. TCRbeta CDR3 regions were amplified from genomic DNA using the immunoSEQ Assay, a bias-controlled multiplex PCR. On the authors' methods: The number of nucleated cells in each sample was estimated from the amplification of reference gene primers within the assay. To quantify the absolute abundance of each unique TCRbeta CDR3 rearrangement, sequence reads were collapsed and filtered. For each sample, productive Simpson clonality was calculated as the square root of Simpson's diversity index over productive rearrangements. TCRdb took over this immuneACCESS table, retaining in-frame rearrangements with V and J assigned. Such tables are incomplete; in checked studies, under half of the missing clones stem from an unresolved V gene, and the remainder is unexplained. The V and J calls and clone size come from that table; D and trimming were worked out from the DNA. This sample holds some 170,000 clones; about 81% were observed only once. Of the sample, approximately 9.1% falls within the top ten clones.

The full study reports these points: How much clinical and demographic metadata was included differed by source and by participant, and the metadata was provided uncurated.

The CDR3 covers 14 residues, taking in both the cysteine and the phenylalanine. Only the CDR3 DNA stays, 42 bases, in frame from base 1. V is pared back by 10 bases and J by 8 bases, with 21 bases lying between the germline termini. The germline V gene supplies CDR1 SNHLY and CDR2 FYNNEI. The chain is made from TRBV2 and TRBJ1-3; D gene: possibly TRBD1, on 5 matching bases. What was sequenced was peripheral blood. This TCR derives from a woman aged 65 to 85 with acute or convalescent COVID-19. The DNA reads as follows: TGTGCCACCCCGACAGCCCGATCCGATGACACCATATATTTT. This sequence encodes CATPTARSDDTIYF.